This is a list of T cell receptor beta chains from one sample in a study of T cells in localized non-small cell lung cancer. TCRdb's table, derived via immunoSEQ multiplex PCR, lists solely in-frame clones and lacks some. The sample records around 19,000 clones, about four fifths being singletons. The sample consisted of peripheral blood, taken before any cancer treatment. The receptors were gathered from a male donor aged 60 or over with stage III lung adenocarcinoma. CDR3s include the opening cysteine and the closing phenylalanine or tryptophan. Each record gives: clone size, V gene, J gene, D gene, CDR3 DNA, CDR3 protein. D genes are given only for firm matches. A row's size may be missing; if present it is once, few, many or a size class.

-	TRBV30	TRBJ1-1	-	TGTGCCTTTCGTGGGGGGCGGTTATATCCTGAAGCTTTCTTT	CAFRGGRLYPEAFF
medium-sized	TRBV11-2	TRBJ2-7	TRBD2	TGTGCCAGCAGCTTACGGGCTCCCTCGGGCGGGGGGGCCCACGAGCAGTACTTC	CASSLRAPSGGGAHEQYF
once	TRBV13	TRBJ1-1	-	TGTGCCAGCAGCGCACGGAAGAACACTGAAGCTTTCTTT	CASSARKNTEAFF
-	TRBV7-2	TRBJ2-3	-	TGTGCCAGCAGCTTACTGGTCCATGGTGATACGCAGTATTTT	CASSLLVHGDTQYF
-	TRBV11-2	TRBJ1-6	TRBD1	TGTGCCAGCAGCTTGTGGGACAGCAATAATTCACCCCTCCACTTT	CASSLWDSNNSPLHF
-	TRBV29-1	TRBJ1-2	-	TGCAGCGACGGGACGGTCAATGGCTACACCTTC	CSDGTVNGYTF
-	TRBV6-1	TRBJ1-1	TRBD1	TGTGCCAGCGTTTTGGTCAGGGGGGGCACTGAAGCTTTCTTT	CASVLVRGGTEAFF
-	TRBV6-5	TRBJ2-7	-	TGTGCCACCACGTCAAACAGCGAGCAGTACTTC	CATTSNSEQYF
-	TRBV4-2	TRBJ1-6	-	TGTGCCAGCAGCCAAGATGGCAGGGGCCCCTATAATTCACCCCTCCACTTT	CASSQDGRGPYNSPLHF
-	TRBV11-2	TRBJ2-5	-	TGTGCCAGCAGCCGGACAGTTCAAGAGACCCAGTACTTC	CASSRTVQETQYF
-	TRBV27	TRBJ1-1	-	TGTGCCAGCAGTTTAGGTGGGGGGCCCACTGAAGCTTTCTTT	CASSLGGGPTEAFF
-	TRBV5-6	TRBJ2-2	TRBD2	TGTGCCAGCAGCTTTTGGGAATACGCGGGGGGAGGCACCGGGGAGCTGTTTTTT	CASSFWEYAGGGTGELFF
few	TRBV6-5	TRBJ1-4	TRBD1	TGTGCCAGCAAAAGGACAGGGTGGGGTGAAAAACTGTTTTTT	CASKRTGWGEKLFF
-	TRBV6-9	TRBJ2-7	-	TGTGCCAGCAAGCCGACAGGGACTACCTACGAGCAGTACTTC	CASKPTGTTYEQYF
-	TRBV7-9	TRBJ2-2	-	TGTGCCAGCAGCCGGAGTTCCGGGGAGCTGTTTTTT	CASSRSSGELFF
few	TRBV10-3	TRBJ1-3	-	TGTGCCATCAGTGACCCAGTGGGGAGCTCTGGAAACACCATATATTTT	CAISDPVGSSGNTIYF
few	TRBV29-1	TRBJ1-2	-	TGCAGCCCGAACCGGGACGGAACCTATGGCTACACCTTC	CSPNRDGTYGYTF